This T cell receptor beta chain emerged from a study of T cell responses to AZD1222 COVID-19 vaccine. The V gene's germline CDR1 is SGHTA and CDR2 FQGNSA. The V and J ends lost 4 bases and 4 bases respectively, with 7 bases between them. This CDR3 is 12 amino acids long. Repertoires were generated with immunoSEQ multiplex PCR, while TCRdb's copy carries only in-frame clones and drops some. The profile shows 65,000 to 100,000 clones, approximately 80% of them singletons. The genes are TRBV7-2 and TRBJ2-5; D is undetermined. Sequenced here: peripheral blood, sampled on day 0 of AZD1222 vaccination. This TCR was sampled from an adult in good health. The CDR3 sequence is CASSSKGETQYF. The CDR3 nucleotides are TGTGCCAGCAGCTCGAAGGGAGAGACCCAGTACTTC.